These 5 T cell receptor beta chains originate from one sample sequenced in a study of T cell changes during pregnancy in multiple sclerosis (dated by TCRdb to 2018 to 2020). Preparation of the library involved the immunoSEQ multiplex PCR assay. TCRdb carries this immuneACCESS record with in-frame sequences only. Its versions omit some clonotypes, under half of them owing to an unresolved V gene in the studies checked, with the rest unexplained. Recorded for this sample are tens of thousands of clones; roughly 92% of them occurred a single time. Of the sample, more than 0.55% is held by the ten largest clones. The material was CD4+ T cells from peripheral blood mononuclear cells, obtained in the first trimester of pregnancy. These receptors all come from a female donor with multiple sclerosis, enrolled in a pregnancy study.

CDR3 DNA: TGTGCCAGCAGTTCCCCTCCACAGGGGGGGAACGAGCAGTACTTC. This codes for CASSSPPQGGNEQYF. The V gene is TRBV27, the J gene TRBJ2-7; D possibly corresponds to TRBD1 (8 bases). Germline CDR1 is MNHEY and CDR2 is SMNVEV (reference sequence). The CDR3 has 15 residues. The germline V and J ends were trimmed by 4 bases and 5 bases, with 18 bases remaining between them.

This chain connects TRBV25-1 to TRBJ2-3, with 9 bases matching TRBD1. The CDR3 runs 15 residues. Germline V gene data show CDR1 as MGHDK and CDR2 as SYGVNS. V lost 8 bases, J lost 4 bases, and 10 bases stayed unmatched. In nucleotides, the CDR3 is TGTGCCAGCGGGCCCCCCGGGACAGGGTCAGATACGCAGTATTTT. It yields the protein CASGPPGTGSDTQYF.

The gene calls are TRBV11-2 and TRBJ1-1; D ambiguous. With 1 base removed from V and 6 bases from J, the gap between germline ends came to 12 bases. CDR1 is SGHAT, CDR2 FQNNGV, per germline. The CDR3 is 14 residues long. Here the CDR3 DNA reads TGTGCCAGCAGCTTAGGAGTCCCGAGGGCTGAAGCTTTCTTT. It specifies CASSLGVPRAEAFF.

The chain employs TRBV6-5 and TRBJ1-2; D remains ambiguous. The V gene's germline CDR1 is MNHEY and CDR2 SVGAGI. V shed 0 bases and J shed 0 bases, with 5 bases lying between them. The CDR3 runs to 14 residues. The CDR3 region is CASSYSSANYGYTF. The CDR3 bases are TGTGCCAGCAGTTACTCGTCCGCTAACTATGGCTACACCTTC.

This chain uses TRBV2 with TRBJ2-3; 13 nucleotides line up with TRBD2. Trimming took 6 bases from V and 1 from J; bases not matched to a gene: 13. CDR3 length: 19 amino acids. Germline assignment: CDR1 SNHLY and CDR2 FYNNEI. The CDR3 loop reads CASRVLAGGLPPRTDTQYF. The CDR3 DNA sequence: TGTGCCAGCAGAGTACTAGCGGGAGGGCTTCCTCCCCGCACAGATACGCAGTATTTT.